This TCR beta chain comes out of a study of T cell repertoires in cytomegalovirus infection. V lost 5 bases, J lost 5 bases, and 13 bases lay in between. Germline V lookup: CDR1 SGHAT, CDR2 FQNNGV. This CDR3 region has 14 residues. Via MiXCR, TCRdb re-called the reads, giving one row per CDR3 protein. The sample consists of 50,000 to 65,000 distinct CDR3 sequences, over 15% of them appearing once. This clonotype appeared a few times. The antigen remains undetermined. The starting material was CD8+ T cells from cultured PBMCs, obtained from culture after CMV antigen stimulation. The clonotype originates from a human donor in good health (CMV status not recorded). Some clones in this sample may be carry-over from other donors' samples. The chain employs TRBV11-2 and TRBJ2-1; D remains ambiguous. CDR3 DNA sequence: TGTGCCAGCAGCCAGGCTAGTCGGGACAATGAGCAGTTCTTC. Encoded protein: CASSQASRDNEQFF.